Following are 4 T cell receptor beta chains from one sample sequenced in a study of Graves' ophthalmopathy and Graves' hyperthyroidism. Amplifying from RNA transcripts, the study obtained TCR beta CDR3 regions. Scientists carried out first-round RT-PCR using HTBI primers and then a second-round multiplex PCR. TCRdb reprocessed the multiplex PCR reads via MiXCR and lists one record per CDR3 protein. The sample yields 650,000 to 900,000 distinct CDR3 sequences, approximately 40% seen once. The sample was peripheral blood. These receptors were obtained from an adult man with Graves' ophthalmopathy.

This clonotype has a count of ten or more. The chain carries TRBV7-2 and TRBJ1-2; D ambiguous. Deletions cut 2 bases from V and 3 bases from J, with 10 bases between. The CDR3 covers 14 residues. Germline V gene lookup returns CDR1 SGHTA and CDR2 FQGNSA. In DNA, the CDR3 is TGTGCCAGCAGCTTAAGGGTGCAGGACTATGGCTACACCTTC. Translating it yields CASSLRVQDYGYTF.

This clonotype has a count of ten or more. The rearrangement links TRBV20-1 to TRBJ1-6, with 8 bases lining up with TRBD1. This CDR3 comprises 13 residues. J gave up 7 bases and V 6 bases, and 5 bases lay outside the gene matches. Germline V gene data show CDR1 as DFQATT and CDR2 as SNEGSKA (reference sequence). This CDR3 reads CSAIRQGNSPLHF. CDR3 in DNA: TGCAGTGCCATTCGACAGGGGAATTCACCCCTCCACTTT.

There are many counts of this clonotype. The chain joins TRBV24-1 to TRBJ2-2; 10 nucleotides line up with TRBD1. There are 14 residues in the CDR3. The germline V gene encodes CDR1 KGHDR and CDR2 SFDVKD. Unmatched junction bases numbered 1, after V lost 6 bases and J lost 4 bases. The CDR3 nucleotides read TGTGCCACCAGTCGGACAGGGGGCACCGGGGAGCTGTTTTTT. Protein product: CATSRTGGTGELFF.

The V gene is TRBV10-3, the J gene TRBJ2-5; possible D gene TRBD1, 6 bases. V was trimmed by 10 bases and J by 3 bases, leaving 15 bases between them. Germline CDR1 and CDR2: ENHRY and SYGVKD. This CDR3 is 13 amino acids long. CDR3 sequence (DNA): TGTGCCAGCAATTGGGACATGAAAGAGACCCAGTACTTC. It yields the protein CASNWDMKETQYF.